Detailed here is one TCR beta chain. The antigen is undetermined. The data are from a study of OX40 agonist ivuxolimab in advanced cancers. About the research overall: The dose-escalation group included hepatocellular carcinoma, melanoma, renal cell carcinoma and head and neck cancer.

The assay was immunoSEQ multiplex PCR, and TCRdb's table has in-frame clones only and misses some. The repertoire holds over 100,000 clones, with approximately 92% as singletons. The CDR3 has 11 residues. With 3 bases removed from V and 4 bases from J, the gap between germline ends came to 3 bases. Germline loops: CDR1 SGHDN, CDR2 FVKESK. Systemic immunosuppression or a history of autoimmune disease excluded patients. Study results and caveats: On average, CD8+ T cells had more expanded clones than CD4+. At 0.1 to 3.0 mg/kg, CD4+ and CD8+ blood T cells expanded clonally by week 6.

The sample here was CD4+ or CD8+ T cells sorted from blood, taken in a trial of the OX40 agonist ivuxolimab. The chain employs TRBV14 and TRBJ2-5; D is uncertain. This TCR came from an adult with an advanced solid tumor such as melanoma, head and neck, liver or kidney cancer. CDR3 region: CASSHGETQYF. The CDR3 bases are TGTGCCAGCAGCCACGGAGAGACCCAGTACTTC.